The clone carrying this TCR beta chain occurred many times. The time point is: persistent/refractory GD, antithyroid drugs over 5 years with positive TRAb. Researchers made the TCR library from RNA that was extracted from PBMCs. This sample is drawn from a study of regulatory T cells in long-lasting Graves disease. Germline trimming cut 5 bases from V and 6 bases from J; bases unmatched to any gene: 9. Germline V CDR1 and CDR2: SNHLY, FYNNEI. This CDR3 region has 17 residues. With iRepertoire HTBI primers and Arm-PCR of CDR3 regions, TCR beta libraries were built. TCRdb ran MiXCR on the multiplex PCR reads and lists one entry per CDR3 protein. This sample has a few hundred thousand distinct CDR3 sequences; roughly a quarter occur once, and the top ten carry approximately 28%.

This TCR came from a female donor with Graves disease. The V gene is TRBV2, the J gene TRBJ2-5, with 16 bases that match TRBD2. Sequencing was performed on peripheral blood mononuclear cells (PBMCs), taken when the disease was refractory, from a patient treated with antithyroid drugs. The CDR3 DNA is TGTGCCAGCAGTCCCGGGACTAGCGGGAGGGCCGAGAAGACCCAGTACTTC. Its translation: CASSPGTSGRAEKTQYF.